This TCR beta chain came from a study of blood T cell repertoires in COVID-19 (dated by TCRdb to the early 2020s). Background on the whole study: Collaborator samples came from the United States, Italy and Spain and covered acute and convalescent phases of COVID-19. The material from the prospective study consisted of cDNA or gDNA derived from T cells, B-cell-depleted T cells, or PBMCs. Subjects who had been exposed to COVID-19, were actively infected with it, or had recovered from it provided the deeply sampled blood TCRbeta repertoires that made up the dataset. The repertoires were released in a freely available public database intended as a resource for research on the immune response to SARS-CoV-2. Samples came from the ongoing ImmuneRACE study (first 160 participants) plus 1,254 subjects from 6 global collaborators. Sample metadata almost always included a de-identified subject ID, COVID-19 status, age in years and sex. HLA class I and class II types, where available, came from metadata supplied by the sample provider rather than from assay-based typing. Results and caveats for the whole study, not just this receptor: The quantity of clinical and demographic metadata differed by source and by participant and was supplied without curation.

Whole blood was collected in K2EDTA tubes by collaborating institutions according to the institutions' own protocols. Collaborator samples were shipped for TCRbeta analysis as frozen whole blood, isolated PBMCs, or DNA extracted from either sample type. To note about this clone: This clone's antigen is unknown. It has no much larger one-base neighbor in the sample; base qualities were not kept.

The immunoSEQ Assay, a bias-controlled multiplex PCR, was used to amplify TCRbeta CDR3 regions from genomic DNA. Concerning the study's data processing: Nucleated cell counts per sample were estimated from amplification of reference gene primers within the assay. To quantify the absolute abundance of each unique TCRbeta CDR3 rearrangement, sequence reads were collapsed and filtered. For each sample, productive Simpson clonality was calculated as the square root of Simpson's diversity index over productive rearrangements. TCRdb provides this immuneACCESS table in a form limited to in-frame rearrangements. Some clones are lacking; in checked studies, under half of them reflect an unresolved V gene, and why the rest are absent is not known. V, J and clone size are taken as reported in that table, and D and trimming were inferred from the DNA itself. This sample holds approximately 500,000 clones; 80% to 90% were observed only once. Approximately 2.9% of the sample comes from the top ten.

The TCR was taken from a human donor in a cohort sampled during active COVID-19. The specimen was peripheral blood.

The DNA sequence is given as TGTGCCAGCAGCGCCGGGGGGAGCTCCTATAATTCACCCCTCCACTTT. Its amino acids are CASSAGGSSYNSPLHF. The chain is encoded by TRBV9 joined to TRBJ1-6; perhaps TRBD1 is the D gene, with 5 bases matching. The CDR3 numbers 16 residues from cysteine through phenylalanine. The DNA shown is the 48-base CDR3, in frame from base 1. The germline V gene gives CDR1 as SGDLS and CDR2 as YYNGEE. V is shortened by 3 bases, J by 0 bases, and the region joining them spans 10 bases.